This entry lists 17 T cell receptor beta chains sequenced from one sample in a study of blood T cell repertoires in COVID-19. Generated by immunoSEQ multiplex PCR, the TCRdb table keeps only in-frame clones and is missing some. In the table there are more than 45,000 clones, approximately 86% of which are singletons. Sequencing was carried out using peripheral blood. These receptors all come from a man aged 60 to 75 with active or convalescent COVID-19.

This clone was seen once. The rearrangement links TRBV10-1 to TRBJ2-3; TRBD2 matches at 9 bases. V dropped 3 bases and J dropped 5; count of bases not matched to a gene: 12. Germline lookup yields CDR1 WNHNN and CDR2 SYGVQD (reference sequence). CDR3 length: 17 residues. The CDR3 bases are TGCGCCAGCAGTGAAGGCCTTAGCGGGGGCGCGGGAGATACGCAGTATTTT. Its translation is CASSEGLSGGAGDTQYF.

This chain links TRBV28 with TRBJ2-5; unclear D gene. The ends were cut back, 2 bases at V and 7 bases at J, with 11 bases in the middle. This CDR3 has 13 amino acids. Germline lookup yields CDR1 MDHEN and CDR2 SYDVKM. DNA of the CDR3: TGTGCCAGCAGTTTAGGCCAGCCAGGGACCCAGTACTTC. It specifies CASSLGQPGTQYF.

This CDR3 reads CATSRDQQEAFF. The DNA for the CDR3 is TGTGCCACCAGCAGAGATCAACAGGAAGCTTTCTTT. This chain links TRBV15 with TRBJ1-1; D is unclear. Trimming stripped 0 bases from V and 8 bases from J, with 7 bases between. The CDR3 is made up of 12 amino acids. Germline lookup yields CDR1 LNHNV and CDR2 YYDKDF (reference sequence). The full variable domain, its missing parts supplied by reference TRBV15 and TRBJ1-1, is DAMVIQNPRYQVTQFGKPVTLSCSQTLNHNVMYWYQQKSSQAPKLLFHYYDKDFNNEADTPDNFQSRRPNTSFCFLDIRSPGLGDTAMYLCATSRDQQEAFFGQGTRLTVV.

The V gene is TRBV9, the J gene TRBJ2-7, with 12 nucleotides matching TRBD1. The V segment lost 0 bases and the J segment 7 bases; nucleotides outside the gene matches: 5. CDR3 length equals 15 residues. From germline, CDR1 is SGDLS and CDR2 YYNGEE. The CDR3 here is CASSVGGTGGEEQYF. In DNA form, the CDR3 reads TGTGCCAGCAGCGTAGGAGGGACAGGGGGCGAGGAGCAGTACTTC.

The chain is built from TRBV24-1 and TRBJ2-1; 10 nucleotides match TRBD2. Germline CDR1 reads KGHDR; CDR2 reads SFDVKD. The CDR3 totals 17 residues. V lost 6 bases to trimming and J lost 7 bases; unmatched junction nucleotides: 14. The CDR3 nucleotides read TGTGCCACCAGTTCACCCGGGGATTCTAGCGGGGGAAATGAGCAGTTCTTC. Protein sequence: CATSSPGDSSGGNEQFF.

This clone was counted only a few times. This chain joins TRBV28 and TRBJ1-1; D gene uncertain. CDR3 length: 13 amino acids. CDR1 is MDHEN, CDR2 SYDVKM, per germline. Trimming took 5 bases from V and 5 from J, leaving 12 bases between them. Here the CDR3 reads CASSPPVGTEAFF. The CDR3 DNA sequence: TGTGCCAGCAGTCCGCCGGTCGGGACTGAAGCTTTCTTT.

This chain connects TRBV2 to TRBJ1-2, with D maybe TRBD1 (6 bases). V shed 3 bases and J shed 5 bases, with 31 bases lying between them. CDR3 length equals 20 residues. The germline CDR1 and CDR2 sequences are SNHLY and FYNNEI. CDR3 loop: CASSEKLAGGALTGRYGYTF. For the CDR3, the DNA is TGTGCCAGCAGTGAGAAATTAGCGGGGGGCGCTTTGACGGGTCGGTATGGCTACACCTTC.

In DNA, the CDR3 is TGTGCCAGCAGCTTAGATAGTGGCTCCCTCTCGGGAGGCTACACCTTC. Protein product: CASSLDSGSLSGGYTF. The V and J genes are TRBV11-2 and TRBJ1-2; D not certain. The CDR3 extends over 16 amino acids. CDR1 SGHAT and CDR2 FQNNGV come from the germline V gene. Trimming shortened V by 0 bases and J by 8 bases, and 19 bases separated the two germline ends.

This clone was observed a single time. The V call is TRBV11-2, the J call TRBJ1-2, with D uncertain. Per the germline V gene, CDR1 is SGHAT and CDR2 is FQNNGV. The V gene lost 4 bases and the J gene lost 6 bases, with 21 bases spanning the gap. This CDR3 is 16 amino acids long. CDR3 residues: CASSSLRERKANGYTF. The CDR3 coding sequence is TGTGCCAGCAGCTCTCTCCGGGAAAGGAAGGCTAATGGCTACACCTTC.

The CDR3 spells CASSLGATEETQYF. The DNA for the CDR3 is TGTGCCAGCAGCCTTGGGGCTACCGAAGAGACCCAGTACTTC. The rearrangement uses TRBV7-2 and TRBJ2-5; D perhaps matches TRBD1 (5 bases). Germline V lookup: CDR1 SGHTA, CDR2 FQGNSA. V lost 5 bases to trimming and J lost 3 bases, with 13 bases between them. The CDR3 is 14 amino acids.

V gene TRBV5-8 combines with J gene TRBJ1-1, with 8 bases identical to TRBD1. The CDR3 consists of 16 residues. Trimming cost V 0 bases and J 8 bases; bases outside gene matches: 12. The germline V gene encodes CDR1 SGHTS and CDR2 YDEGEE. In DNA, the CDR3 is TGTGCCAGCAGCTTGGCCTCGCCGGACAGGGAGGTAGAAGCTTTCTTT. Translated, it gives CASSLASPDREVEAFF.

The chain has TRBV21-1 and TRBJ1-5; the tabulated D call, TRBD1, remains unverified against the DNA. TRBV21-1 counts as a pseudogene. This CDR3 is built from 15 residues. The CDR3 nucleotides read TGTGCCAGCAATGGGAAAACAGGGGAAAATCAGCCCCAGCATTTT. This codes for CASNGKTGENQPQHF.

This clone is a singleton in its sample. This CDR3 reads CASSPVGTGDQPQHF. CDR3 DNA: TGTGCCAGCTCACCTGTCGGGACAGGGGATCAGCCCCAGCATTTT. The chain is built from TRBV18 and TRBJ1-5; TRBD1 matches 10 bases. The V gene's germline CDR1 is KGHSH and CDR2 LQKENI. J was trimmed by 5 bases and V by 3 bases; bases with no gene match: 4. The CDR3 extends over 15 amino acids.

About this clone: The sample carries other DNA sequences with the same CDR3. The chain joins TRBV6-5 to TRBJ1-6; no reliable D call. The germline gives CDR1 MNHEY, CDR2 SVGAGI. The CDR3 loop spans 13 amino acids. Trimming removed 5 bases at V and 7 bases at J, with 9 bases between. CDR3 sequence (DNA): TGTGCCAGCAGTCGTTCAGAAAATTCACCCCTCCACTTT. This codes for CASSRSENSPLHF.

The rearrangement joins TRBV7-9 to TRBJ2-1, with 16 bases fitting TRBD2. The J segment lost 15 bases and the V segment lost 5 bases, leaving 10 bases of the junction unmatched. The CDR3 contains 15 residues. Germline values: CDR1 SEHNR, CDR2 FQNEAQ (reference sequence). DNA of the CDR3: TGTGCCAGCAGCCCCGGGACTAGCGGGGGGGCCAGGTCGTTCTTC. Protein sequence: CASSPGTSGGARSFF.

The chain combines TRBV11-3 with TRBJ1-6; 11 bases map to TRBD1. Germline lookup yields CDR1 SGHNT and CDR2 YENEEA. This CDR3 contains 21 residues. The ends lost 0 bases at V and 7 bases at J; junction bases unmatched: 17. The CDR3 sequence is CASSLDILAVGTGGGNSPLHF. For the CDR3, the DNA is TGTGCCAGCAGCTTAGATATCCTCGCGGTCGGGACAGGGGGAGGAAATTCACCCCTCCACTTT.

The CDR3 spells CASRPNWSWANTEAFF. The CDR3 DNA reads as TGTGCCAGCAGGCCGAACTGGTCTTGGGCGAACACTGAAGCTTTCTTT. The J gene is TRBJ1-1, the V gene TRBV28; D gene ambiguous. In germline, CDR1 is MDHEN, CDR2 SYDVKM. Trimming stripped 6 bases from V and 1 base from J, with 18 bases between. The CDR3 is 16 amino acids.